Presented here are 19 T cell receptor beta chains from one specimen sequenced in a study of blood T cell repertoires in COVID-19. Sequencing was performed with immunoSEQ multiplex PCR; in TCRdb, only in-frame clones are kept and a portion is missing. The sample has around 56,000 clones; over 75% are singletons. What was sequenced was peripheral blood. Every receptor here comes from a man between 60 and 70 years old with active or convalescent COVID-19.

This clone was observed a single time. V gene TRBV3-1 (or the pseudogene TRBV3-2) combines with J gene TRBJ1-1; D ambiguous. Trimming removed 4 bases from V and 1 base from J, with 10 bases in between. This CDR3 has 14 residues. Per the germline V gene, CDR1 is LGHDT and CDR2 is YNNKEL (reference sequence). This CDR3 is CASSPLSRNTEAFF. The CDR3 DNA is TGTGCCAGCAGCCCTTTGAGTAGGAACACTGAAGCTTTCTTT.

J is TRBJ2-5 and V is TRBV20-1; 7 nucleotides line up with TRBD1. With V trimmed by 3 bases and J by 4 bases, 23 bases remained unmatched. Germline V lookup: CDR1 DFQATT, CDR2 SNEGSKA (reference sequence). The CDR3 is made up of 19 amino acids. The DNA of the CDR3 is TGCAGTGCTAGTTTAGAGGGGACAGTCCCCGAGGGTATCAGAGAGACCCAGTACTTC. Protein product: CSASLEGTVPEGIRETQYF.

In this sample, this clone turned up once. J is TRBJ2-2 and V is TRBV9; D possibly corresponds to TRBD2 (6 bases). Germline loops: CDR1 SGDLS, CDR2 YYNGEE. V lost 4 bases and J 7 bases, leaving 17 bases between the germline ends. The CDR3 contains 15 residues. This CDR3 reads CASSSRTTQGGELFF. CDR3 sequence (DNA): TGTGCCAGCAGCTCCCGGACTACCCAGGGCGGGGAGCTGTTTTTT.

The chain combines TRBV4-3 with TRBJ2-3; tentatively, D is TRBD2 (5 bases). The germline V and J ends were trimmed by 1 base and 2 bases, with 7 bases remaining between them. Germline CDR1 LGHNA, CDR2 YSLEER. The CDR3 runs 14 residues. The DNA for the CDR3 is TGCGCCAGCAGCCAAGGACTAATCACAGATACGCAGTATTTT. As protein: CASSQGLITDTQYF.

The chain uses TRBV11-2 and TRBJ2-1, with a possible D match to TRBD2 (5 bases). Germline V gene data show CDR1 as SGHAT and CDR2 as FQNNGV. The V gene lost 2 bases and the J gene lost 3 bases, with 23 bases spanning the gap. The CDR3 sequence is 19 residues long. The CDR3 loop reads CASSLTQWRPRIVYNEQFF. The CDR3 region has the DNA TGTGCCAGCAGCTTAACTCAATGGAGGCCGAGGATCGTCTACAATGAGCAGTTCTTC. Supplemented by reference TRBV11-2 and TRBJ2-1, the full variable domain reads EAGVAQSPRYKIIEKRQSVAFWCNPISGHATLYWYQQILGQGPKLLIQFQNNGVVDDSQLPKDRFSAERLKGVDSTLKIQPAKLEDSAVYLCASSLTQWRPRIVYNEQFFGPGTRLTVL.

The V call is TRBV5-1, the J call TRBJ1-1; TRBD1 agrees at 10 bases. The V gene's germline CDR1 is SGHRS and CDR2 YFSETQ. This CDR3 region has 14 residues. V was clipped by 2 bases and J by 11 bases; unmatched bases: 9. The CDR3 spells CASSFGGTGVSAFF. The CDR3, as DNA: TGCGCCAGCAGCTTCGGGGGGACAGGGGTAAGTGCTTTCTTT.

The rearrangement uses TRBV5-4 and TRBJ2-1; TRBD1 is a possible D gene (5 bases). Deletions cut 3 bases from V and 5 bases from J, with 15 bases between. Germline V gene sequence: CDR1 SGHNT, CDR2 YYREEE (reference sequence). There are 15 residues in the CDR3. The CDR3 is CASSSYRSGDNEQFF. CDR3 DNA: TGTGCCAGCAGCTCCTACAGGTCTGGGGACAATGAGCAGTTCTTC.

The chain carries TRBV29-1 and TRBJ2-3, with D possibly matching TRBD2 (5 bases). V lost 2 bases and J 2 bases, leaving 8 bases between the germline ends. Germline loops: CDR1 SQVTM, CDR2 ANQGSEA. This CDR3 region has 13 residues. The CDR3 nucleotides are TGCAGCGTTGAATCGGGGTACACAGATACGCAGTATTTT. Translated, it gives CSVESGYTDTQYF.

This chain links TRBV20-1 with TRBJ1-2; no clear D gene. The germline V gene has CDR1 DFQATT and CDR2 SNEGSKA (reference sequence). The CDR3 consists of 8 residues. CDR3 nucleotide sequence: TGCACCCAGCGGGGCTACACCTTC. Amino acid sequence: CTQRGYTF.

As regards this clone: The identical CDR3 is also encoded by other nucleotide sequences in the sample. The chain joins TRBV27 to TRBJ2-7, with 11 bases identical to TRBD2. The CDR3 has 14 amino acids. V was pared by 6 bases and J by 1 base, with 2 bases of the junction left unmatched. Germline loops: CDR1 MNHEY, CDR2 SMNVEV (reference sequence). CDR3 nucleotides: TGTGCCAGCAGCAGGACTAGCGGGTCCTACGAGCAGTACTTC. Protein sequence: CASSRTSGSYEQYF.

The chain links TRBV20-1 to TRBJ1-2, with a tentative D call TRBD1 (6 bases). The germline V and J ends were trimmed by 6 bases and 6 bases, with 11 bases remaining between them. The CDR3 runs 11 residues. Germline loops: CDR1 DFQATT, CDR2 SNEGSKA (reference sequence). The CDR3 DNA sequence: TGCAGTGCGCAGACAGGAGATGGCTACACCTTC. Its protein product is CSAQTGDGYTF.

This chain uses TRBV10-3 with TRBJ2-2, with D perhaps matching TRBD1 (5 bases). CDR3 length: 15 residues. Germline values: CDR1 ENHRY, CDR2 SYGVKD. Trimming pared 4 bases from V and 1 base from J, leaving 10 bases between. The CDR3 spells CAISANTGNTGELFF. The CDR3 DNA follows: TGTGCCATCAGTGCAAATACAGGGAACACCGGGGAGCTGTTTTTT.

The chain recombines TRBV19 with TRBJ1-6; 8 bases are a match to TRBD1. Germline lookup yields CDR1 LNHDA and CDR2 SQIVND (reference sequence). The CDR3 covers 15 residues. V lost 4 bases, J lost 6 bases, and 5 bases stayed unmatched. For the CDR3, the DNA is TGTGCCAGTAGTAAACGGACAGGGCCTAATTCACCCCTCCACTTT. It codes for CASSKRTGPNSPLHF.

The CDR3 here is CASSYLAGGSTDTQYF. In nucleotides, the CDR3 is TGTGCCAGCAGCTATCTAGCGGGGGGTAGCACAGATACGCAGTATTTT. The chain has TRBV11-2 and TRBJ2-3; 11 nucleotides line up with TRBD2. V shed 4 bases and J 0 bases; nucleotides not matched to a gene: 3. The CDR3 is made up of 16 amino acids. Germline CDR1 SGHAT, CDR2 FQNNGV. Combining the CDR3 with reference TRBV11-2 and TRBJ2-3 gives the whole variable domain EAGVAQSPRYKIIEKRQSVAFWCNPISGHATLYWYQQILGQGPKLLIQFQNNGVVDDSQLPKDRFSAERLKGVDSTLKIQPAKLEDSAVYLCASSYLAGGSTDTQYFGPGTRLTVL.

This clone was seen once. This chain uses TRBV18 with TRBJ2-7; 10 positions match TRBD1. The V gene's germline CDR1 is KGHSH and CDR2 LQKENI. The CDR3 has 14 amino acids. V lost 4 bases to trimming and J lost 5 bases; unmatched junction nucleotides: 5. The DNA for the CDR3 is TGTGCCAGCTCACGGGGACAGGGGAGGGACGAGCAGTACTTC. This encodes CASSRGQGRDEQYF.

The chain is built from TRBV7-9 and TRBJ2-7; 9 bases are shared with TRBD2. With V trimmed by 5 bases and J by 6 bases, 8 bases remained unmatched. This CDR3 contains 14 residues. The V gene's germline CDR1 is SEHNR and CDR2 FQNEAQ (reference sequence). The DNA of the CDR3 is TGTGCCAGCAGCCCTAGCGGGACTAGGGGCGAGCAGTACTTC. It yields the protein CASSPSGTRGEQYF. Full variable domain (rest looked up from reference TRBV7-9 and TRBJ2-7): DTGVSQNPRHKITKRGQNVTFRCDPISEHNRLYWYRQTLGQGPEFLTYFQNEAQLEKSRLLSDRFSAERPKGSFSTLEIQRTEQGDSAMYLCASSPSGTRGEQYFGPGTRLTVT.

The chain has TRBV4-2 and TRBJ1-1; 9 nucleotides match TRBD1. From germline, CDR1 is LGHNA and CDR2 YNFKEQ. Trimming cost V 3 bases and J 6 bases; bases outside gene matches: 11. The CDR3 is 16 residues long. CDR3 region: CASSHVPGQGSPEAFF. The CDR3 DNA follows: TGTGCCAGCAGCCATGTCCCAGGACAGGGGAGCCCTGAAGCTTTCTTT.

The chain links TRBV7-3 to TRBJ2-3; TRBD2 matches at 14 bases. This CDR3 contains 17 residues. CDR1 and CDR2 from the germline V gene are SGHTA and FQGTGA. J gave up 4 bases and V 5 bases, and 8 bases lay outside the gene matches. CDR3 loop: CASSPRLAGGEADTQYF. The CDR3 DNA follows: TGTGCCAGCAGCCCCCGACTAGCGGGGGGGGAGGCAGATACGCAGTATTTT.

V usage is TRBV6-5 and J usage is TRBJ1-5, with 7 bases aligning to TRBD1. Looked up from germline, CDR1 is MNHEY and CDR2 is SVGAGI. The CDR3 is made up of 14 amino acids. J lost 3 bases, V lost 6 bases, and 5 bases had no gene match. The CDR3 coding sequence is TGTGCCAGCAGCCCGGGACAGTACAATCAGCCCCAGCATTTT. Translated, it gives CASSPGQYNQPQHF.